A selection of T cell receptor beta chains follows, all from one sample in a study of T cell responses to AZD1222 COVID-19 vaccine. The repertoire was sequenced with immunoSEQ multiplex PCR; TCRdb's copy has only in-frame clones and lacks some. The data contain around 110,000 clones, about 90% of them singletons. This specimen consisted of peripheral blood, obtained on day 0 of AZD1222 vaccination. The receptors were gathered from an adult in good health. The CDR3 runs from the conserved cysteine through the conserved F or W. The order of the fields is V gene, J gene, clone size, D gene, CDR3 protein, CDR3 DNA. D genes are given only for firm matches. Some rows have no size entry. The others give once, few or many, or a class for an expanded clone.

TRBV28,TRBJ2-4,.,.,CASSSEGRTAKNIQYF,TGTGCCAGCAGTTCCGAGGGGCGGACGGCCAAAAACATTCAGTACTTC
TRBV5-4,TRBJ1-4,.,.,CASSLGTKTNEKLFF,TGTGCCAGCAGCTTGGGCACCAAGACTAATGAAAAACTGTTTTTT
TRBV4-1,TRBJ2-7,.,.,CASRKGTEQYF,TGCGCCAGCAGAAAGGGGACCGAGCAGTACTTC
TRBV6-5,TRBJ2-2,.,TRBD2,CASRGLASLPGELFF,TGTGCCAGCCGGGGACTAGCGTCATTGCCCGGGGAGCTGTTTTTT
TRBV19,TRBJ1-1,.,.,CASRTNVNTEAFF,TGTGCCAGTAGGACTAATGTGAACACTGAAGCTTTCTTT
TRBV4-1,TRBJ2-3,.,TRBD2,CASSQHSSSGSSDTQYF,TGCGCCAGCAGCCAACACTCCTCTAGCGGGAGCTCAGATACGCAGTATTTT
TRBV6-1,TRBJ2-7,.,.,CASSELMGGSLEQYF,TGTGCCAGCAGTGAATTGATGGGAGGTAGTCTCGAGCAGTACTTC
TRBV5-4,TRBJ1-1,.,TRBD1,CASSLGSGGGGDAEAFF,TGTGCCAGCAGCTTGGGGTCAGGGGGCGGAGGTGACGCTGAAGCTTTCTTT
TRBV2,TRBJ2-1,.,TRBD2,CASRKSGGSYNEQFF,TGTGCCAGCAGGAAAAGCGGGGGCTCCTACAATGAGCAGTTCTTC
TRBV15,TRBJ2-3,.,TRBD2,CATSPLAGGGTDTQYF,TGTGCCACCAGTCCACTAGCGGGAGGGGGCACAGATACGCAGTATTTT
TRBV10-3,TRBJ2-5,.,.,CAISVRANQETQYF,TGTGCCATCAGTGTGAGGGCAAACCAAGAGACCCAGTACTTC
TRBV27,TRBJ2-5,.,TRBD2,CASSFSGRKETQYF,TGTGCCAGCAGTTTTAGCGGGAGAAAAGAGACCCAGTACTTC
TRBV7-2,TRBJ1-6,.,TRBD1,CAGGRQGNNSPLHF,TGTGCCGGGGGTCGACAGGGTAATAATTCACCCCTCCACTTT
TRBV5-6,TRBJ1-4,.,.,CASSLSTGSEKLFF,TGTGCCAGCAGCTTATCTACTGGATCCGAAAAACTGTTTTTT
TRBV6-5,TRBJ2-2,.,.,CASSYSNPAYGGELFF,TGTGCCAGCAGTTACTCGAATCCAGCCTACGGCGGGGAGCTGTTTTTT
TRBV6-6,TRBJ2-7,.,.,CASSYSAYEQYF,TGTGCCAGCAGTTACTCAGCATACGAGCAGTACTTC
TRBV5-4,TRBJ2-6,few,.,CASSNRVSGANVLTF,TGTGCCAGCAGTAACAGGGTCTCTGGGGCCAACGTCCTGACTTTC
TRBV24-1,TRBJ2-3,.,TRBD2,CATSGPSGGTQYF,TGTGCCACCAGTGGGCCGAGCGGGGGTACGCAGTATTTT
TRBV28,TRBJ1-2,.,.,CASSLTANYGYTF,TGTGCCAGCAGTTTAACAGCTAACTATGGCTACACCTTC
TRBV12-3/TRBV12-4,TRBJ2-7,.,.,CASSLTSVHEQYF,TGTGCCAGCAGTTTAACGTCCGTCCACGAGCAGTACTTC
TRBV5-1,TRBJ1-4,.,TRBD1,CASSPRQGGNEKLFF,TGCGCCAGCAGCCCCCGACAGGGGGGTAATGAAAAACTGTTTTTT
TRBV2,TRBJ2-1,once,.,CASAQVERIDEQFF,TGTGCCAGCGCTCAAGTTGAGAGGATTGATGAGCAGTTCTTC
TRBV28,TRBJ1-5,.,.,CASSERGPGFLVNQPQHF,TGTGCCAGCAGTGAGAGGGGTCCGGGGTTCCTTGTCAATCAGCCCCAGCATTTT
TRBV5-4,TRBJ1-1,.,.,CASSLYGPTEAFF,TGTGCCAGCAGCTTGTACGGGCCTACTGAAGCTTTCTTT
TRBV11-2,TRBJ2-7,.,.,CASSVDVGSLPYEQYF,TGTGCCAGCAGCGTTGACGTCGGATCCCTCCCCTACGAGCAGTACTTC